What follows are 6 T cell receptor beta chains derived from one specimen sequenced in a study of blood T cell repertoires in COVID-19. TCRdb's table, derived via immunoSEQ multiplex PCR, lists solely in-frame clones and lacks some. The sample lists some 180,000 clones, 78% occurring once. Sequenced material: peripheral blood. The receptors were gathered from a woman of 80 years or more with active or convalescent COVID-19.

The J gene is TRBJ1-5, the V gene TRBV2, with D perhaps TRBD1 (5 bases). Germline CDR1 reads SNHLY; CDR2 reads FYNNEI. Trimming took off 4 bases at V and 7 bases at J, with 11 bases between the two ends. This CDR3 has 13 amino acids. DNA for the CDR3: TGTGCCAGCAGTGGCTCAGGGTACCAGCCCCAGCATTTT. This encodes CASSGSGYQPQHF. The full variable domain, its missing parts supplied by reference TRBV2 and TRBJ1-5, is EPEVTQTPSHQVTQMGQEVILRCVPISNHLYFYWYRQILGQKVEFLVSFYNNEISEKSEIFDDQFSVERPDGSNFTLKIRSTKLEDSAMYFCASSGSGYQPQHFGDGTRLSIL.

The V and J genes are TRBV5-1 and TRBJ2-2; a possible D gene is TRBD1 (6 bases). CDR1 SGHRS and CDR2 YFSETQ come from the germline V gene. V shed 0 bases and J shed 0 bases, with 12 bases lying between them. The CDR3 loop spans 17 amino acids. CDR3 in DNA: TGCGCCAGCAGCTTGGTCTCAGGGGCTACGAACACCGGGGAGCTGTTTTTT. Residues: CASSLVSGATNTGELFF. Full variable domain (remainder filled in from reference TRBV5-1 and TRBJ2-2): KAGVTQTPRYLIKTRGQQVTLSCSPISGHRSVSWYQQTPGQGLQFLFEYFSETQRNKGNFPGRFSGRQFSNSRSEMNVSTLELGDSALYLCASSLVSGATNTGELFFGEGSRLTVL.

This sequence joins TRBV2 and TRBJ1-1; TRBD1 matches at 9 bases. The V and J ends lost 7 bases and 5 bases, in that order; junction bases with no gene match: 5. The CDR3 has 13 amino acids. Germline loops: CDR1 SNHLY, CDR2 FYNNEI. The CDR3 spells CASKTGGSTEAFF. CDR3 coding DNA: TGTGCCAGCAAGACAGGGGGAAGTACTGAAGCTTTCTTT.

The V gene is TRBV10-2, the J gene TRBJ1-6; no reliable D call. The CDR3 runs 14 residues. Trimming stripped 3 bases from V and 7 bases from J, with 10 bases between. CDR1 is WSHSY and CDR2 is SAAADI in the germline V gene. The CDR3 DNA is TGCGCCAGCAGTGAAGCCGGGAGCAATTCACCCCTCCACTTT. This sequence encodes CASSEAGSNSPLHF.

In its sample, this clone was seen a few times. This chain uses TRBV5-1 with TRBJ2-5, with TRBD1 matching over 7 bases. This CDR3 has 15 residues. CDR1 SGHRS and CDR2 YFSETQ come from the germline V gene. Trimming at V came to 5 bases and at J to 2 bases, leaving 9 bases not matched to a gene. CDR3 residues: CASRTGWVAQETQYF. The CDR3 bases are TGCGCCAGCAGGACAGGGTGGGTAGCACAAGAGACCCAGTACTTC.

This chain connects TRBV4-1 to TRBJ1-4; 7 bases are a match to TRBD1. Germline assignment: CDR1 MGHRA and CDR2 YSYEKL. The CDR3 is 16 residues long. Trimming took 3 bases from V and 0 from J; bases not matched to a gene: 4. The DNA of the CDR3 is TGCGCCAGCAGCCAGAGAACAGGGGCAACTAATGAAAAACTGTTTTTT. This sequence encodes CASSQRTGATNEKLFF.